This T cell receptor (beta chain) was recovered during a study of T cell repertoires in cytomegalovirus infection. V gave up 5 bases and J gave up 5 bases, with 21 bases separating them. CDR3 length equals 16 residues. The germline CDR1 and CDR2 sequences are SGHTA and FQGNSA. TCRdb fed the reads into MiXCR, producing one record per CDR3 protein. This sample has some 500,000 distinct CDR3 sequences, with 30% to 40% found just once. About this clonotype itself: Its antigen is unknown.

The sequenced sample was cultured PBMCs, obtained from culture after CMV antigen stimulation. V is TRBV7-2 and J is TRBJ2-5; D may be TRBD2 (7 bases). The receptor was derived from a human donor in good health (CMV status not recorded). Some clones in this sample may be carry-over from other donors' samples. In DNA, the CDR3 is TGTGCCAGCAGCCCTAAACTTGGGGGGGGGGGCGAGACCCAGTACTTC. This gives the protein CASSPKLGGGGETQYF.